The entry below gives a single T cell receptor beta chain sequence along with its context. Its cognate antigen has yet to be identified. Reading from cysteine to phenylalanine, the CDR3 counts 15 amino acids. This entry has no DNA. CDR1 and CDR2, per the germline V gene (reference sequence), are LNHDA and SQIVND. The library was produced with 10x single-cell sequencing. Profiling of CSF cells was done with 10X Genomics single-cell V(D)J and 5' gene-expression libraries. An Illumina NextSeq550 was used to sequence the CSF single-cell TCR libraries. As for the authors' bioinformatics: V(D)J reads were aligned to the vdj-GRCh38 alts ensemble 2.0.0 reference and processed with the Cell Ranger vdj pipeline. Clonotypes were defined as cell barcodes sharing the same set of productive CDR3 nucleotide sequences. To link clonality with transcriptional profiles, clonotype information was added to the Seurat v3.0 gene-expression metadata. CSF cells with more than 1,800 genes, more than 7,500 UMIs or more than 10% mitochondrial reads were excluded. To identify TCRs with known antigen specificity, CDR3-beta sequences were compared against VDJdb. Network analysis of clone sharing used the R package qgraph and included only TCRs with complete alpha and beta chains. One entry per CDR3 protein sequence results from the TCRdb reprocessing of the reads, with DNA left out. Clone size and V and J calls follow TCRdb, not the original study. This sample's listing comprises 1,500 or so distinct CDR3 sequences. The ten largest clones represent 5.6% of the sample.

These data are taken from a study of CD8 T cells in cerebrospinal fluid in Alzheimer's disease (dated by TCRdb to about 2020). For the wider study: The study assessed CSF T cell clonal expansion with two single-cell approaches: plate-based nested PCR sequencing and droplet-based sequencing. Whether clonally expanded T cells were present in cerebrospinal fluid from healthy elderly individuals and from patients with neurodegenerative disease was tested. The droplet-based CSF analysis comparing patients with controls included ten or so healthy controls (approximately 11,000 cells) and ten or so patients with MCI or Alzheimer's disease (just over 10,000 cells). CSF gene-expression analysis, which included Parkinson's disease patients, covered about 24 samples in total. Study-level results and caveats: In pooled data, a highly expanded clone (at least 3% of TCRs) was found in 1 of 10 healthy subjects versus most of the 6 Alzheimer's patients. The EBV-specific clones were neither the most highly expanded clones nor enriched among patients. The authors cautioned that detecting EBV-specific TCRs in CSF does not establish a causal link between EBV and Alzheimer's disease. A higher percentage of TCRs was made up by the largest CSF clone in patients with MCI or Alzheimer's disease than in controls. Only samples with detectable clones (roughly 11 healthy, 5 MCI, 5 AD, 6 PD) were included in the overall clonality comparison.

All participants were free of acute infectious disease and in good physical condition. Biomarkers including neurofilament, amyloid-beta and tau were used to confirm neurodegeneration in the patients. A live/dead marker was used to sort live CSF cells for droplet-based sequencing. CSF was obtained by lumbar puncture, and immune cells were pelleted by centrifugation at 300g. Each CSF sample was checked for red blood cells, and any sample showing blood contamination was excluded. CSF cells were cryopreserved in freezing medium, frozen at -80 degrees C overnight, and then transferred to liquid nitrogen for storage. CSF samples were stored for less than seven months before analysis.

Sequenced: cerebrospinal fluid. The rearrangement joined TRBV19 to TRBJ1-2; the TRBD1 assignment by TCRdb is unverifiable without DNA. This clonotype originated in a human donor with Alzheimer's disease. The CDR3 protein is CASSMTLTANYGYTF.